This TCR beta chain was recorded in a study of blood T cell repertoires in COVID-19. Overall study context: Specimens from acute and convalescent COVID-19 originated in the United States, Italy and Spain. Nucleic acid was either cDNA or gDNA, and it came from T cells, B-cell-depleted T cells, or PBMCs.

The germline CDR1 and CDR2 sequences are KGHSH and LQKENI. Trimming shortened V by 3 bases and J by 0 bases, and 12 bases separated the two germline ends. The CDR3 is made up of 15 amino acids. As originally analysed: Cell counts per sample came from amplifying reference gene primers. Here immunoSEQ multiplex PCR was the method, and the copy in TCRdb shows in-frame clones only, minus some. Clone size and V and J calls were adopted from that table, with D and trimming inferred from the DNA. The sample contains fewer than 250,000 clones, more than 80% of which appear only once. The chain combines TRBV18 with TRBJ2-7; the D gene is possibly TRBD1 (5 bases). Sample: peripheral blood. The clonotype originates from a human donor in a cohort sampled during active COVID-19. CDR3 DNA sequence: TGTGCCAGCTCACCTACAGGTAGGAGCTCCTACGAGCAGTACTTC. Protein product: CASSPTGRSSYEQYF.